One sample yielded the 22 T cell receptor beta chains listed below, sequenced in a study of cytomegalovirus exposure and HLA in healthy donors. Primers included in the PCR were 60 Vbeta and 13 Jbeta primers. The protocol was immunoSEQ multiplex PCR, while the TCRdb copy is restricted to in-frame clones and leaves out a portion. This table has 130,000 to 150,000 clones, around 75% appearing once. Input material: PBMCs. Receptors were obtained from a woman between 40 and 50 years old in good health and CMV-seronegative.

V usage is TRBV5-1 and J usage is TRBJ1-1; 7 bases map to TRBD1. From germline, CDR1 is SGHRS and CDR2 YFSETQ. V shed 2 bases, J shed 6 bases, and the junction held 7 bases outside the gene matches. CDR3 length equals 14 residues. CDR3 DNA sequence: TGCGCCAGCAGCTTCGGGCAGGGGGAGGCTGAAGCTTTCTTT. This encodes CASSFGQGEAEAFF.

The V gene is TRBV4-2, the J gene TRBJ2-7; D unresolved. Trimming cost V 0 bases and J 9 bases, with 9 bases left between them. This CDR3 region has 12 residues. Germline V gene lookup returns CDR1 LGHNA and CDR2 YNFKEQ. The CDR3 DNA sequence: TGTGCCAGCAGCCAAGATACCGATAGGCAGTACTTC. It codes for CASSQDTDRQYF.

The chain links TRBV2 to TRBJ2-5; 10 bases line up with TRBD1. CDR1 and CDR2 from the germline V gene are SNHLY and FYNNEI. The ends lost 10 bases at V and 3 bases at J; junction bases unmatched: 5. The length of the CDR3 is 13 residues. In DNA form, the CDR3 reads TGTGCCAACCCGGGACAGGGGAAAGAGACCCAGTACTTC. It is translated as CANPGQGKETQYF.

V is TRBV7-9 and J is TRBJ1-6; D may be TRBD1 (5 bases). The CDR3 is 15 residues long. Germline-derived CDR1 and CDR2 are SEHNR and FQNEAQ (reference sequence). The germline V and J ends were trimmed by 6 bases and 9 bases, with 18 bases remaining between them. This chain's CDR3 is CASREGQMNGSPLHF. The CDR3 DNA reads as TGTGCCAGCAGGGAAGGACAAATGAATGGTTCACCCCTCCACTTT.

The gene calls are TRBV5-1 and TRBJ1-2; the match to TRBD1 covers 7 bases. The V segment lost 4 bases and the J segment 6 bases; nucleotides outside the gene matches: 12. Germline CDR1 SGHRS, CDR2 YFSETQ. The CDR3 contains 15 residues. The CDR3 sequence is CASSQTTDRPDGYTF. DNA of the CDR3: TGCGCCAGCAGCCAGACTACGGACAGGCCGGATGGCTACACCTTC.

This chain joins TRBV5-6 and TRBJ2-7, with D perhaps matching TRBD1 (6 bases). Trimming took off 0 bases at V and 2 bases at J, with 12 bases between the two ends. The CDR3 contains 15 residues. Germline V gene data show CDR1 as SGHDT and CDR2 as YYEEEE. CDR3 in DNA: TGTGCCAGCAGCTTGGGTGGGACACCCCCCTACGAGCAGTACTTC. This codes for CASSLGGTPPYEQYF.

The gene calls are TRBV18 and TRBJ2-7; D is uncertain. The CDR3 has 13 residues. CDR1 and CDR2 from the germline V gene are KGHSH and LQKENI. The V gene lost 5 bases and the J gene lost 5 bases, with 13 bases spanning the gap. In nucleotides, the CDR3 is TGTGCCAGCTCAGCCTCAGATGCCGACGAGCAGTACTTC. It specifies CASSASDADEQYF.

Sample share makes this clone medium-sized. The CDR3 loop is CASSYDRLIPNTEAFF. The CDR3 DNA reads as TGTGCCAGCAGTTACGACAGATTAATTCCGAACACTGAAGCTTTCTTT. The chain combines TRBV6-5 with TRBJ1-1, with TRBD1 as a possible D gene (5 bases). CDR3 length equals 16 residues. Germline V gene sequence: CDR1 MNHEY, CDR2 SVGAGI. The V end was cut by 2 bases, the J end by 1 base, with 14 bases between.

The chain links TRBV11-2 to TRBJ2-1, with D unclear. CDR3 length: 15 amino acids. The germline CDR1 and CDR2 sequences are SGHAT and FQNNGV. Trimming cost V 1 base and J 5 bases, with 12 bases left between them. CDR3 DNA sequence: TGTGCCAGCAGCTTAGTAGCTAGAATCGACAATGAGCAGTTCTTC. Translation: CASSLVARIDNEQFF.

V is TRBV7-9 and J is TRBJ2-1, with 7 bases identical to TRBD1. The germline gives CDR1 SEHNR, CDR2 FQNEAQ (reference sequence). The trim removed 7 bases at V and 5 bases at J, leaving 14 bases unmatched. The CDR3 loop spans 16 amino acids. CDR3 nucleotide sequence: TGTGCCAGCACCAGGGGGATTACTTCAGGGGACAATGAGCAGTTCTTC. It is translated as CASTRGITSGDNEQFF.

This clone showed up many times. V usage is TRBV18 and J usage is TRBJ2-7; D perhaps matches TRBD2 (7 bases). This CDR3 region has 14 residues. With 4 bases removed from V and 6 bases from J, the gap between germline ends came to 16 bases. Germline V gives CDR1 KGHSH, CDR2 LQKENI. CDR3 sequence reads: CASSLGGALAEQYF. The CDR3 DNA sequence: TGTGCCAGCTCACTAGGGGGGGCGCTAGCCGAGCAGTACTTC.

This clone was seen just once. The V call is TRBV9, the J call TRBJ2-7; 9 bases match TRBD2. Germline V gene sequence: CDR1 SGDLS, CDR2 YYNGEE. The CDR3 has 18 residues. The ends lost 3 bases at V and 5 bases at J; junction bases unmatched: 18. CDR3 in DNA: TGTGCCAGCAGCGAGGGCCCTCCGGCTAGCGGGATACGGAACGAGCAGTACTTC. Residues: CASSEGPPASGIRNEQYF.

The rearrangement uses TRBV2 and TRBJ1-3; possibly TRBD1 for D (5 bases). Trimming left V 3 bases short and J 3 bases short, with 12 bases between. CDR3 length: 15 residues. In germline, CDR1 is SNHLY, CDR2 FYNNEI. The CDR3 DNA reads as TGTGCCAGCAGTGAGGGGGGGATCATTGGAAACACCATATATTTT. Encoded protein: CASSEGGIIGNTIYF.

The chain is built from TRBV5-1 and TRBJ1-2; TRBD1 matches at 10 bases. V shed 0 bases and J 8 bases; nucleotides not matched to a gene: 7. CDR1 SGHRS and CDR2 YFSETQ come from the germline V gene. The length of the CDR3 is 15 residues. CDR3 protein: CASSLEGTGEQGYTF. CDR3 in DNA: TGCGCCAGCAGCTTGGAAGGGACAGGGGAACAAGGCTACACCTTC.

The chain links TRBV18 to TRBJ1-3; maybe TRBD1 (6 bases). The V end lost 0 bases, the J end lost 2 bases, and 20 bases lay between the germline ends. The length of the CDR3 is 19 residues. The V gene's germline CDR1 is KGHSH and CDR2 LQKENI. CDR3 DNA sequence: TGTGCCAGCTCACCACCGTATGCACAGGGAAGCCAAGCTGGAAACACCATATATTTT. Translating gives CASSPPYAQGSQAGNTIYF.

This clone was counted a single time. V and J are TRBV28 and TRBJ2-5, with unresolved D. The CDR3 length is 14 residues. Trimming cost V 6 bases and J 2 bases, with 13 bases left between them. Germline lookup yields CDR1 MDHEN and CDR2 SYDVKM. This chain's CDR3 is CASSPPFVQETQYF. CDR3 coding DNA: TGTGCCAGCAGCCCCCCCTTCGTGCAAGAGACCCAGTACTTC.

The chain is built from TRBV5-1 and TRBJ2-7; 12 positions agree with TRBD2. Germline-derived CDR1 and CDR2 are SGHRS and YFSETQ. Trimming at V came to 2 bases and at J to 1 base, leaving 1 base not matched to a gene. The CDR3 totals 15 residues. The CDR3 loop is CASSLLAGGSYEQYF. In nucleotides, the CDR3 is TGCGCCAGCAGCTTACTAGCGGGGGGTTCCTACGAGCAGTACTTC.

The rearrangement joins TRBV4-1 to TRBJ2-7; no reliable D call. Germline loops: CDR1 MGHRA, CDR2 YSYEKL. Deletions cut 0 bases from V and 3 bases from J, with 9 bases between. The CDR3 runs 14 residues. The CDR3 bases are TGCGCCAGCAGCCAAGAGGCCGGGTACTACGAGCAGTACTTC. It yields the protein CASSQEAGYYEQYF.

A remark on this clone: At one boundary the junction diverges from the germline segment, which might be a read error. The CDR3 nucleotides are TGTTCCAGCAGCGTCGGTGGTAACTCTGAAGCTTTCTTT. Translating gives CSSSVGGNSEAFF. This chain links TRBV7-9 with TRBJ1-1; D is unresolved. The CDR3 runs to 13 residues. Germline loops: CDR1 SEHNR, CDR2 FQNEAQ (reference sequence).

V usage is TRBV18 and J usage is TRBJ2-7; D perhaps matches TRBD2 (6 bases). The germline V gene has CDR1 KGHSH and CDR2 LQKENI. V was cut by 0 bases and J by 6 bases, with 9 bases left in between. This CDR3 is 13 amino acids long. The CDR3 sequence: CASSPPGGREQYF. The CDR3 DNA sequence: TGTGCCAGCTCACCACCGGGGGGTCGCGAGCAGTACTTC.

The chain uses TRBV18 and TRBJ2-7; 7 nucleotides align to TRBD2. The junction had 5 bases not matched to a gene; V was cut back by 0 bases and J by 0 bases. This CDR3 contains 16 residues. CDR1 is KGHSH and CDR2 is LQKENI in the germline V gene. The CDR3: CASSPPGQRGSYEQYF. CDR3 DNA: TGTGCCAGCTCACCACCGGGCCAGCGGGGCTCCTACGAGCAGTACTTC.

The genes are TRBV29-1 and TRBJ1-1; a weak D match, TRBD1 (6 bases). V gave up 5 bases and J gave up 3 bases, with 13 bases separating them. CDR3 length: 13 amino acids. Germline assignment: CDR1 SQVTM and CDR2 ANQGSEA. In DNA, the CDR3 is TGCAGCGTTTATGATCCAGGGGACACTGAAGCTTTCTTT. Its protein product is CSVYDPGDTEAFF.